The next 15 T cell receptor beta chains were all read from a single sample in a study of T-cell memory formation after mild COVID-19. Each CDR3 protein gets one entry after TCRdb re-called the 5' RACE reads with MiXCR. The sample shows hundreds of thousands of distinct CDR3 sequences, around 30% of them seen only once. Sequenced sample: PBMCs or a T cell subset sorted from them (not recorded which). These receptors were taken from an adult woman who had mild COVID-19 (a few samples of this study predate the infection). Cell type and time point are not known.

This chain uses TRBV27 with TRBJ2-3, with D possibly being TRBD1 (6 bases). The CDR3 extends over 13 amino acids. Germline V CDR1 and CDR2: MNHEY, SMNVEV (reference sequence). Trimming removed 6 bases from V and 4 bases from J, with 11 bases in between. The CDR3 coding sequence is TGTGCCAGCAGGGCACAGGGCGCAGATACGCAGTATTTT. Its protein is CASRAQGADTQYF.

CDR3 coding DNA: TGTGCCAGCAGCGGGGGACAGGTCCCCTGGGAGCTGTTTTTT. Amino acid sequence: CASSGGQVPWELFF. This rearrangement joins TRBV9 to TRBJ2-2, with 8 bases that match TRBD1. The CDR3 has 14 residues. V lost 3 bases to trimming and J lost 9 bases; unmatched junction nucleotides: 7. Germline loops: CDR1 SGDLS, CDR2 YYNGEE.

This clonotype was counted a few times. The chain carries TRBV7-9 and TRBJ1-1, with D hard to call. V was trimmed by 2 bases and J by 5 bases, leaving 21 bases between them. CDR1 SEHNR and CDR2 FQNEAQ come from the germline V gene (reference sequence). This CDR3 region has 17 residues. CDR3 nucleotide sequence: TGTGCCAGCAGCTTAAAGCCGAGGACCCGGGGTTGGACTGAAGCTTTCTTT. Translated, it gives CASSLKPRTRGWTEAFF.

In its sample, this clonotype was seen a few times. V and J are TRBV12-3 or TRBV12-4 and TRBJ2-7; 8 bases are a match to TRBD1. There are 13 residues in the CDR3. The J segment lost 0 bases and the V segment lost 10 bases, leaving 5 bases of the junction unmatched. The CDR3 nucleotides are TGTGCCACCCGGGACAGGAACTCCTACGAGCAGTACTTC. Translation gives CATRDRNSYEQYF.

The V and J genes are TRBV5-4 and TRBJ2-7; 8 positions agree with TRBD2. The CDR3 contains 18 residues. The germline V gene encodes CDR1 SGHNT and CDR2 YYREEE (reference sequence). Trimming took 2 bases from V and 6 from J; bases not matched to a gene: 19. CDR3 DNA sequence: TGTGCCAGCAGCTTAGTGCGGGGGGTAGGAACCGGGAAATTCGAGCAGTACTTC. It encodes CASSLVRGVGTGKFEQYF.

The genes are TRBV6-6 and TRBJ1-3, with 7 bases matching TRBD1. The CDR3 runs 16 residues. Germline lookup yields CDR1 MNHNY and CDR2 SVGAGI (reference sequence). The junction had 6 bases not matched to a gene; V was cut back by 2 bases and J by 2 bases. CDR3: CASSYPRDSAGNTIYF. CDR3 DNA: TGTGCCAGCAGTTACCCCCGGGACAGCGCTGGAAACACCATATATTTT.

The chain employs TRBV19 and TRBJ2-4; D remains unclear. V shed 7 bases and J shed 2 bases, with 12 bases lying between them. Germline V gives CDR1 LNHDA, CDR2 SQIVND (reference sequence). The CDR3 spans 14 residues. CDR3: CASKSGGTKNIQYF. The CDR3 nucleotides are TGTGCCAGTAAGAGTGGTGGGACCAAAAACATTCAGTACTTC.

The chain uses TRBV20-1 and TRBJ2-3; 7 nucleotides agree with TRBD2. The CDR3 totals 12 residues. The junction had 6 bases not matched to a gene; V was cut back by 7 bases and J by 5 bases. Germline CDR1 DFQATT, CDR2 SNEGSKA (reference sequence). The CDR3 here is CSGGGGRDTQYF. The CDR3 nucleotides are TGCAGTGGGGGGGGAGGTCGAGATACGCAGTATTTT.

This sequence joins TRBV4-1 and TRBJ2-7, with 8 bases matching TRBD1. Trimming at V came to 3 bases and at J to 1 base, leaving 8 bases not matched to a gene. This CDR3 has 16 amino acids. Per germline, CDR1 MGHRA and CDR2 YSYEKL. The CDR3 reads CASSHLGQGASYEQYF. CDR3 DNA: TGCGCCAGCAGCCACCTAGGGCAGGGGGCGTCCTACGAGCAGTACTTC.

J is TRBJ2-1 and V is TRBV20-1, with D possibly TRBD2 on 6 matching bases. The length of the CDR3 is 14 residues. The germline gives CDR1 DFQATT, CDR2 SNEGSKA (reference sequence). V gave up 5 bases and J gave up 7 bases, with 18 bases separating them. The CDR3 DNA is TGCAGTGCTGATATATCCGGGGGTTATAATGAGCAGTTCTTC. It yields the protein CSADISGGYNEQFF.

V and J are TRBV20-1 and TRBJ2-7; D may be TRBD2 (5 bases). V gave up 4 bases and J gave up 3 bases, with 13 bases separating them. Germline CDR1 DFQATT, CDR2 SNEGSKA (reference sequence). This CDR3 spans 13 amino acids. CDR3 sequence (DNA): TGCAGTGCTAACGGGGTTACGGGCTACGAGCAGTACTTC. Its translation is CSANGVTGYEQYF.

This chain links TRBV20-1 with TRBJ2-3; 9 bases agree with TRBD2. The CDR3 totals 13 residues. Germline CDR1 DFQATT, CDR2 SNEGSKA (reference sequence). The CDR3: CSAPAGGPDTQYF. The CDR3 DNA is TGCAGCGCCCCCGCGGGAGGGCCAGATACGCAGTATTTT.

This chain uses TRBV7-6 with TRBJ2-7; the match to TRBD1 covers 8 bases. The V gene's germline CDR1 is SGHVS and CDR2 FNYEAQ. V lost 2 bases and J lost 6; bases outside the gene matches: 3. The CDR3 is 13 residues long. The CDR3 loop reads CASSLTTGGEQYF. The CDR3 region has the DNA TGTGCCAGCAGCTTAACAACAGGGGGCGAGCAGTACTTC. Combining the CDR3 with reference TRBV7-6 and TRBJ2-7 gives the whole variable domain GAGVSQSPRYKVTKRGQDVALRCDPISGHVSLYWYRQALGQGPEFLTYFNYEAQQDKSGLPNDRFSAERPEGSISTLTIQRTEQRDSAMYRCASSLTTGGEQYFGPGTRLTVT.

This clonotype was seen a handful of times. This sequence joins TRBV6-1 and TRBJ2-6, with 8 bases identical to TRBD1. Germline V CDR1 and CDR2: MNHNS, SASEGT. This CDR3 has 16 residues. Trimming cost V 6 bases and J 0 bases; bases outside gene matches: 4. The CDR3 spells CASRGQVSSGANVLTF. The CDR3 DNA is TGTGCCAGCAGGGGACAGGTTTCCTCTGGGGCCAACGTCCTGACTTTC.

A few counts support this clonotype. The gene calls are TRBV9 and TRBJ1-6; tentative D call: TRBD1 (6 bases). The V and J ends lost 0 bases and 5 bases respectively, with 12 bases between them. The CDR3 is made up of 16 amino acids. Germline V gene data show CDR1 as SGDLS and CDR2 as YYNGEE. The CDR3 here is CASSVDPGTNNSPLHF. The CDR3 DNA sequence: TGTGCCAGCAGCGTAGATCCGGGGACAAATAATTCACCCCTCCACTTT.